The 27 T cell receptor beta chains presented below share a single source sample, sequenced in a study of shared clonotypes between healthy human individuals. The repertoire was sequenced with immunoSEQ multiplex PCR; TCRdb's copy has only in-frame clones and lacks some. The data show about 520,000 clones, around 95% seen once. The sequenced sample consisted of naive CD4+ T cells sorted from blood. Stated subset: CD45RA+ positively selected. These receptors all stem from a woman in her 30s in good health.

This chain connects TRBV21-1 to TRBJ2-7. TRBV21-1 is assigned pseudogene status. This CDR3 has 18 residues. The CDR3 here is CASSIKVGGGYWSYEQYF. Written as DNA, the CDR3 is TGTGCCAGCAGCATAAAAGTGGGGGGCGGTTATTGGTCCTACGAGCAGTACTTC.

The V and J genes are TRBV4-1 and TRBJ1-4; 10 nucleotides agree with TRBD1. With 3 bases clipped from V and 6 bases from J, the junction kept 4 bases outside the gene matches. This CDR3 comprises 15 residues. The germline gives CDR1 MGHRA, CDR2 YSYEKL. The CDR3 sequence: CASSQFDRGHEKLFF. The CDR3 DNA follows: TGCGCCAGCAGCCAGTTCGACAGGGGGCATGAAAAACTGTTTTTT.

The V gene is TRBV5-6, the J gene TRBJ1-1, with no clear D. The ends were cut back, 3 bases at V and 5 bases at J, with 14 bases in the middle. CDR1 and CDR2 from the germline V gene are SGHDT and YYEEEE. CDR3 length equals 14 residues. CDR3 in amino acids: CASSSPISGTEAFF. The CDR3 DNA reads TGTGCCAGCAGCTCGCCCATAAGTGGGACTGAAGCTTTCTTT.

The genes are TRBV7-9 and TRBJ2-7; TRBD2 is a possible D gene (7 bases). Germline CDR1 reads SEHNR; CDR2 reads FQNEAQ (reference sequence). The CDR3 covers 14 residues. V lost 5 bases and J 2 bases, leaving 13 bases between the germline ends. CDR3 amino acids: CASSPRGGAYEQYF. DNA for the CDR3: TGTGCCAGCAGCCCGAGGGGGGGGGCCTACGAGCAGTACTTC.

This clone occurred once. Different DNA sequences within this sample yield the same CDR3. V is TRBV7-9 and J is TRBJ2-5, with a tentative D call TRBD2 (5 bases). In germline, CDR1 is SEHNR, CDR2 FQNEAQ (reference sequence). The CDR3 totals 13 residues. Between the trimmed V and J ends, which lost 0 bases and 4 bases, there was a span of 6 bases. CDR3 bases: TGTGCCAGCAGCTTAGCACTAGGAGAGACCCAGTACTTC. Amino acid sequence: CASSLALGETQYF.

The J gene is TRBJ2-7, the V gene TRBV4-2; 12 bases map to TRBD2. The ends lost 4 bases at V and 7 bases at J; junction bases unmatched: 11. Germline V lookup: CDR1 LGHNA, CDR2 YNFKEQ. The CDR3 length is 16 residues. CDR3 amino acids: CASSLLVTSGRGEQYF. The CDR3 DNA reads as TGTGCCAGCAGCCTCCTCGTGACTAGCGGGAGAGGTGAGCAGTACTTC.

Points on this clone: The same CDR3 is also encoded by other DNA sequences in this sample. The J gene is TRBJ2-1, the V gene TRBV5-1; D is unresolved. Trimming took off 0 bases at V and 5 bases at J, with 3 bases between the two ends. This CDR3 region has 12 residues. From germline, CDR1 is SGHRS and CDR2 YFSETQ. The CDR3 DNA reads TGCGCCAGCAGCTTGGGGAACAATGAGCAGTTCTTC. Protein sequence: CASSLGNNEQFF.

This clone came up once. Other DNA sequences of this sample code for an identical CDR3. The V and J genes are TRBV28 and TRBJ1-4; TRBD1 might be the D (5 bases). The germline V gene encodes CDR1 MDHEN and CDR2 SYDVKM. This CDR3 comprises 14 residues. Trimming stripped 4 bases from V and 5 bases from J, with 11 bases between. CDR3 residues: CASSSGTENEKLFF. Here the CDR3 DNA reads TGTGCCAGCAGTTCGGGGACGGAAAATGAAAAACTGTTTTTT.

The chain couples TRBV6-5 to TRBJ2-4; D is possibly TRBD1 (6 bases). V lost 2 bases to trimming and J lost 9 bases, with 17 bases between them. Germline V lookup: CDR1 MNHEY, CDR2 SVGAGI. The CDR3 length is 15 residues. This CDR3 reads CASSYRGTRGGIQYF. DNA for the CDR3: TGTGCCAGCAGTTACAGAGGGACCAGGGGCGGCATTCAGTACTTC.

The J gene is TRBJ2-7, the V gene TRBV19, with 12 bases lining up with TRBD1. J gave up 7 bases and V 4 bases, and 8 bases lay outside the gene matches. The germline CDR1 and CDR2 sequences are LNHDA and SQIVND (reference sequence). The CDR3 loop spans 15 amino acids. The CDR3 reads CASSNPGTGGEEQYF. The CDR3 DNA reads TGTGCCAGTAGTAACCCCGGGACAGGGGGCGAGGAGCAGTACTTC.

The genes are TRBV5-4 and TRBJ2-6, with TRBD1 as a possible D gene (6 bases). The germline gives CDR1 SGHNT, CDR2 YYREEE (reference sequence). The length of the CDR3 is 17 residues. Trimming cost V 0 bases and J 2 bases, with 12 bases left between them. The CDR3 DNA reads as TGTGCCAGCAGCTTGGCCGTCAGGGGCACTGGGGCCAACGTCCTGACTTTC. This codes for CASSLAVRGTGANVLTF.

The chain links TRBV7-9 to TRBJ2-5; D perhaps matches TRBD2 (6 bases). Germline values: CDR1 SEHNR, CDR2 FQNEAQ (reference sequence). The CDR3 covers 18 residues. V shed 1 base and J shed 2 bases, with 20 bases lying between them. The CDR3 DNA reads as TGTGCCAGCAGCTTAGGGAGGAAAGGGACTCACACGCAAGAGACCCAGTACTTC. Translation: CASSLGRKGTHTQETQYF.

V usage is TRBV11-2 and J usage is TRBJ2-6; weak D call: TRBD2 (6 bases). V gave up 3 bases and J gave up 4 bases, with 13 bases separating them. Germline values: CDR1 SGHAT, CDR2 FQNNGV. The CDR3 is made up of 16 amino acids. The CDR3 here is CASSFFRAGGANVLTF. CDR3 sequence (DNA): TGTGCCAGCAGCTTTTTTAGGGCGGGAGGGGCCAACGTCCTGACTTTC.

This chain uses TRBV27 with TRBJ2-7; TRBD1 might be the D (6 bases). The germline V and J ends were trimmed by 6 bases and 5 bases, with 17 bases remaining between them. Germline V gives CDR1 MNHEY, CDR2 SMNVEV (reference sequence). The CDR3 consists of 14 residues. The CDR3 nucleotides are TGTGCCAGCAGGGAAAACAGGGAAAACCACGAGCAGTACTTC. Translating gives CASRENRENHEQYF.

V and J are TRBV15 and TRBJ2-7; D call uncertain. V shed 1 base and J shed 3 bases, with 7 bases lying between them. The CDR3 totals 13 residues. Germline CDR1 is LNHNV and CDR2 is YYDKDF (reference sequence). The DNA of the CDR3 is TGTGCCACCAGCAGAGTGGGCGACTACGAGCAGTACTTC. Translated, it gives CATSRVGDYEQYF.

This rearrangement joins TRBV28 to TRBJ2-7; D unresolved. Looked up from germline, CDR1 is MDHEN and CDR2 is SYDVKM. Trimming pared 6 bases from V and 2 bases from J, leaving 11 bases between. This CDR3 is built from 13 residues. The CDR3 nucleotides read TGTGCCAGCAGCTTTAGTATCCCCTACGAGCAGTACTTC. This translates into CASSFSIPYEQYF.

V is TRBV2 and J is TRBJ1-4; D is unclear. Germline assignment: CDR1 SNHLY and CDR2 FYNNEI. The V gene lost 8 bases and the J gene lost 8 bases, with 18 bases spanning the gap. The CDR3 is made up of 14 amino acids. Here the CDR3 reads CASRRTGEGEKLFF. CDR3 bases: TGTGCCAGCCGTCGAACGGGAGAGGGCGAAAAACTGTTTTTT. The whole variable domain, remainder taken from reference TRBV2 and TRBJ1-4, is EPEVTQTPSHQVTQMGQEVILRCVPISNHLYFYWYRQILGQKVEFLVSFYNNEISEKSEIFDDQFSVERPDGSNFTLKIRSTKLEDSAMYFCASRRTGEGEKLFFGSGTQLSVL.

This rearrangement joins TRBV7-9 to TRBJ1-3, with a tentative D call TRBD1 (6 bases). The CDR3 is 14 amino acids. V gave up 5 bases and J gave up 2 bases, with 10 bases separating them. The germline CDR1 and CDR2 sequences are SEHNR and FQNEAQ (reference sequence). CDR3 nucleotides: TGTGCCAGCAGCCCAAGGGGGACTGGAAACACCATATATTTT. Translation: CASSPRGTGNTIYF. The full variable domain, with the rest looked up from reference TRBV7-9 and TRBJ1-3, is DTGVSQNPRHKITKRGQNVTFRCDPISEHNRLYWYRQTLGQGPEFLTYFQNEAQLEKSRLLSDRFSAERPKGSFSTLEIQRTEQGDSAMYLCASSPRGTGNTIYFGEGSWLTVV.

The chain combines TRBV6-1 with TRBJ2-7, with no clear D. The length of the CDR3 is 14 residues. The germline gives CDR1 MNHNS, CDR2 SASEGT. V lost 7 bases, J lost 6 bases, and 19 bases lay in between. CDR3 protein: CASTPVGSVGEQYF. CDR3 nucleotide sequence: TGTGCCAGCACCCCGGTGGGGTCGGTCGGCGAGCAGTACTTC.

This clone was found once. The genes are TRBV5-5 and TRBJ1-4, with unresolved D. Germline V CDR1 and CDR2: SGHKS, YYEKEE (reference sequence). This CDR3 has 13 amino acids. The V gene lost 0 bases and the J gene lost 7 bases, with 7 bases spanning the gap. The CDR3 DNA follows: TGTGCCAGCAGCTTGGCGCAGAGTGAAAAACTGTTTTTT. It translates to CASSLAQSEKLFF.

In this sample, this clone turned up once. The V gene is TRBV25-1, the J gene TRBJ1-3; D gene unclear. Germline V gives CDR1 MGHDK, CDR2 SYGVNS. V was cut by 2 bases and J by 0 bases, with 8 bases left in between. CDR3 size: 15 residues. DNA for the CDR3: TGTGCCAGCAGTGAAGACACCTACTCTGGAAACACCATATATTTT. Amino acid sequence: CASSEDTYSGNTIYF.

The chain is built from TRBV5-1 and TRBJ2-7, with a possible D match to TRBD2 (7 bases). CDR1 is SGHRS, CDR2 YFSETQ, per germline. The CDR3 runs 12 residues. The V and J ends lost 4 bases and 7 bases respectively, with 12 bases between them. CDR3 nucleotides: TGCGCCAGCAGCCGGGGGGCGGAGGAGCAGTACTTC. Residues: CASSRGAEEQYF.

The chain links TRBV25-1 to TRBJ2-3, with 9 bases matching TRBD1. The J segment lost 7 bases and the V segment lost 2 bases, leaving 7 bases of the junction unmatched. CDR1 is MGHDK and CDR2 is SYGVNS in the germline V gene. This CDR3 comprises 15 residues. The CDR3 here is CASSEMVGTGYTQYF. Written as DNA, the CDR3 is TGTGCCAGCAGTGAAATGGTAGGGACAGGGTATACGCAGTATTTT.

The rearrangement links TRBV25-1 to TRBJ2-3; the D gene is possibly TRBD2 (5 bases). Trimming stripped 6 bases from V and 1 base from J, with 11 bases between. The CDR3 runs to 14 residues. The germline V gene has CDR1 MGHDK and CDR2 SYGVNS. The CDR3: CASSALEGTDTQYF. CDR3 in DNA: TGTGCCAGCAGCGCCCTGGAGGGCACAGATACGCAGTATTTT.

This chain uses TRBV27 with TRBJ2-6; no reliable D call. V was clipped by 6 bases and J by 4 bases, with 13 bases between them. The CDR3 covers 15 residues. Germline V lookup: CDR1 MNHEY, CDR2 SMNVEV (reference sequence). The CDR3 DNA sequence: TGTGCCAGCAGACTGACTGCTTACGGGGCCAACGTCCTGACTTTC. This encodes CASRLTAYGANVLTF.

For the CDR3, the DNA is TGTGCCAGCTCACCACTGGAGACGAGGGGCGGCACCATATATTTT. This translates into CASSPLETRGGTIYF. The V gene is TRBV18, the J gene TRBJ1-3, with a weak D call TRBD1 (5 bases). This CDR3 is built from 15 residues. CDR1 is KGHSH and CDR2 is LQKENI in the germline V gene. Trimming left V 1 base short and J 9 bases short, with 16 bases between.

This clone is a singleton in its sample. The chain carries TRBV5-4 and TRBJ2-1; 10 bases line up with TRBD1. Per the germline V gene, CDR1 is SGHNT and CDR2 is YYREEE (reference sequence). Trimming cost V 6 bases and J 8 bases; bases outside gene matches: 11. The CDR3 spans 15 residues. CDR3 sequence reads: CASNNRDRGGHEQFF. CDR3 coding DNA: TGTGCCAGCAATAACCGGGACAGGGGTGGACATGAGCAGTTCTTC.